The text below deals with one TCR beta chain. Its antigen is undetermined. These data come from a study of shared clonotypes between healthy human individuals. About the study: The donor group consisted of two women and three men, aged 18 to 49. Each donor had three CD4 naive, three CD4 memory, two CD8 naive and one CD8 memory plate. Study results and caveats: Generation probabilities were higher for clonotypes shared across all four sorted-subset donors than for unshared ones. Naive subsets, compared against memory subsets, generally had larger estimated richness values.

The repertoire was sequenced with immunoSEQ multiplex PCR; TCRdb's copy has only in-frame clones and lacks some. Among about 600,000 clones, nearly 97% were seen once, and the ten largest hold over 0.09%. This CDR3 is built from 13 residues. The germline V gene has CDR1 SQVTM and CDR2 ANQGSEA. Naive CD8 cells comprised CD45RO-negative, CCR7-positively selected cells, excluding terminally differentiated effector memory CD45RA+ cells. V gene TRBV29-1 combines with J gene TRBJ2-5; D remains ambiguous. The DNA end lines up better with TRBJ2-7; the J call may be wrong. The sequenced material came from naive CD8+ T cells sorted from blood. This TCR was sampled from a woman in her 30s in good health. This CDR3 reads CSVPGDSYYEQYF. DNA of the CDR3: TGCAGCGTCCCCGGCGATAGTTACTACGAGCAGTACTTC.